One and the same sample provided the 19 T cell receptor beta chains below, sequenced in a study of human T cells and chemical hapten exposure. TCRdb called the RACE reads again in MiXCR, with one record for every CDR3 protein. The sample yields 90,000 or so distinct CDR3 sequences, around 7.9% seen once. The time point was: pre-sensitization, week 0. Regarding treatment: therapeutic diphenylcyclopropenone sensitization with weekly scalp DPC. Here the sequenced sample was whole blood, taken in connection with sensitization to the hapten diphenylcyclopropenone (DPC). The source is a man aged 40-49 years with alopecia areata. Some clones in this sample may be carry-over from other donors' samples.

The rearrangement joins TRBV2 to TRBJ2-2; D is possibly TRBD1 or TRBD2 (5 bases each). The V gene lost 6 bases and the J gene lost 2 bases, with 13 bases spanning the gap. Germline assignment: CDR1 SNHLY and CDR2 FYNNEI. The CDR3 runs 15 residues. This chain's CDR3 is CASRPRDPNTGELFF. The CDR3 DNA reads as TGTGCCAGCAGGCCCCGGGACCCAAACACCGGGGAGCTGTTTTTT.

The rearrangement joins TRBV18 to TRBJ2-3, with 9 bases lining up with TRBD2. Germline CDR1 KGHSH, CDR2 LQKENI. There are 13 residues in the CDR3. Germline trimming cut 10 bases from V and 4 bases from J; bases unmatched to any gene: 6. The CDR3 sequence: CATSGESADTQYF. Here the CDR3 DNA reads TGTGCCACTAGCGGGGAGTCAGCAGATACGCAGTATTTT.

This clonotype was seen more than once but under ten times. CDR3 in amino acids: CASSEGPSSYEQYV. CDR3 in DNA: TGTGCCAGCAGTGAAGGACCGAGCTCCTACGAGCAGTACGTC. The chain combines TRBV6-1 with TRBJ2-7; D gene uncertain. The germline CDR1 and CDR2 sequences are MNHNS and SASEGT. The V end lost 1 base, the J end lost 0 bases, and 7 bases lay between the germline ends. The CDR3 sequence is 14 residues long.

This sequence joins TRBV14 and TRBJ2-5; 11 bases are shared with TRBD2. V lost 3 bases, J lost 1 base, and 1 base stayed unmatched. Germline V gene sequence: CDR1 SGHDN, CDR2 FVKESK. This CDR3 comprises 15 residues. The CDR3 loop is CASSQGLAVQETQYF. The CDR3 DNA is TGTGCCAGCAGCCAGGGACTAGCGGTCCAAGAGACCCAGTACTTC. Full variable domain (rest looked up from reference TRBV14 and TRBJ2-5): EAGVTQFPSHSVIEKGQTVTLRCDPISGHDNLYWYRRVMGKEIKFLLHFVKESKQDESGMPNNRFLAERTGGTYSTLKVQPAELEDSGVYFCASSQGLAVQETQYFGPGTRLLVL.

This clonotype was seen at least ten times. The genes are TRBV5-4 and TRBJ2-6; no definite D call. V was cut by 7 bases and J by 6 bases, with 14 bases left in between. Looked up from germline, CDR1 is SGHNT and CDR2 is YYREEE (reference sequence). This CDR3 has 14 amino acids. The CDR3 DNA sequence: TGTGCCAGCTCCCCCCGGAGTGAGGCCAACGTCCTGACTTTC. Translated: CASSPRSEANVLTF.

This clonotype was seen ten or more times. The chain carries TRBV30 and TRBJ2-3; tentative D call: TRBD2 (7 bases). The CDR3 runs 16 residues. Per the germline V gene, CDR1 is GTSNPN and CDR2 is SVGIG (reference sequence). Trimming removed 2 bases from V and 2 bases from J, with 17 bases in between. CDR3 sequence: CAWSRLGRGVTDTQYF. The CDR3 nucleotides are TGTGCCTGGAGTCGCTTAGGGAGGGGGGTCACAGATACGCAGTATTTT.

The table lists this clonotype with a few counts. V and J are TRBV5-1 and TRBJ2-7; 12 nucleotides line up with TRBD2. Germline loops: CDR1 SGHRS, CDR2 YFSETQ. The CDR3 has 16 amino acids. With 4 bases clipped from V and 3 bases from J, the junction kept 8 bases outside the gene matches. The CDR3: CASSQGTSGLIYEQYV. CDR3 sequence (DNA): TGCGCCAGCAGCCAAGGGACTAGCGGGCTGATCTACGAGCAGTACGTC.

This clonotype has a count of ten or more. The chain employs TRBV6-2 or TRBV6-3 and TRBJ1-1; TRBD1 is a possible D gene (6 bases). The CDR3 runs to 13 residues. V was clipped by 5 bases and J by 7 bases, with 14 bases between them. CDR1 is MNHEY, CDR2 SVGEGT, per germline. CDR3 loop: CASSGGHQNEAFF. For the CDR3, the DNA is TGTGCCAGCAGTGGGGGACACCAGAATGAAGCTTTCTTT.

The V gene is TRBV30, the J gene TRBJ2-1; D gene ambiguous. Germline assignment: CDR1 GTSNPN and CDR2 SVGIG (reference sequence). This CDR3 contains 11 residues. V was cut by 4 bases and J by 9 bases, with 10 bases left in between. This CDR3 reads CAWNRAGEQFF. CDR3 nucleotides: TGTGCCTGGAACCGCGCCGGTGAGCAGTTCTTC.

This clonotype was counted many times. The V and J genes are TRBV3-1 and TRBJ2-2, with 8 positions matching TRBD2. The ends lost 4 bases at V and 5 bases at J; junction bases unmatched: 6. CDR1 is LGHDT, CDR2 YNNKEL, per germline (reference sequence). The CDR3 spans 15 residues. In DNA, the CDR3 is TGTGCCAGCAGCCCGTTGACTAGCGTAACCGGGGAGCTGTTTTTT. It specifies CASSPLTSVTGELFF.

This clonotype was counted ten times or more. The chain recombines TRBV12-3 or TRBV12-4 with TRBJ1-5; possibly TRBD1 for D (6 bases). The V end lost 2 bases, the J end lost 4 bases, and 15 bases lay between the germline ends. The CDR3 contains 16 residues. The CDR3 DNA reads TGTGCCAGCAGTTTAAATGGGGGGCGGTGGAATCAGCCCCAGCATTTT. Translation: CASSLNGGRWNQPQHF.

DNA for the CDR3: TGTGCCAGTAGTATGGGCAGAGAAGACGAAAAACTGTTTTTT. This codes for CASSMGREDEKLFF. The rearrangement joins TRBV19 to TRBJ1-4; D gene ambiguous. The CDR3 length is 14 residues. Germline CDR1 LNHDA, CDR2 SQIVND (reference sequence). The V and J ends lost 3 bases and 8 bases respectively, with 13 bases between them.

This clonotype was detected only a few times. The chain carries TRBV7-2 and TRBJ2-7, with 7 bases that match TRBD2. V was pared by 5 bases and J by 3 bases, with 10 bases of the junction left unmatched. From germline, CDR1 is SGHTA and CDR2 FQGNSA. The CDR3 sequence is 15 residues long. The CDR3 spells CASSPNGAGSYEQYV. CDR3 in DNA: TGTGCCAGCAGCCCCAACGGAGCGGGGAGCTACGAGCAGTACGTC.

The table lists this clonotype with a few counts. The chain couples TRBV6-6 to TRBJ1-4; D unresolved. V lost 2 bases and J lost 4, with 8 bases in between. The germline gives CDR1 MNHNY, CDR2 SVGAGI (reference sequence). The length of the CDR3 is 14 residues. Written as DNA, the CDR3 is TGTGCCAGCAGTTACGGACCGAATAATGAAAAACTGTTTTTT. It encodes CASSYGPNNEKLFF.

The chain has TRBV12-3 or TRBV12-4 and TRBJ2-4; D unresolved. Trimming took off 3 bases at V and 0 bases at J, with 21 bases between the two ends. The CDR3 consists of 19 residues. The CDR3 sequence is CASSFLVGFDTVAKNIQYF. The CDR3 DNA reads TGTGCCAGCAGTTTCCTGGTAGGGTTCGACACCGTAGCCAAAAACATTCAGTACTTC.

This clonotype was detected many times. The V gene is TRBV27, the J gene TRBJ2-5; possible D gene TRBD2, 5 bases. The V end was cut by 3 bases, the J end by 4 bases, with 12 bases between. Germline lookup yields CDR1 MNHEY and CDR2 SMNVEV (reference sequence). The CDR3 is 14 amino acids. CDR3 loop: CASSLGLAGETQYF. CDR3 in DNA: TGTGCCAGCAGTTTGGGCCTAGCTGGAGAGACCCAGTACTTC.

The genes are TRBV27 and TRBJ2-3; D is ambiguous. CDR3 length equals 13 residues. Per germline, CDR1 MNHEY and CDR2 SMNVEV (reference sequence). Between the trimmed V and J ends, which lost 3 bases and 6 bases, there was a span of 10 bases. The chain's CDR3 is CASSFWSGDTQYF. The DNA for the CDR3 is TGTGCCAGCAGTTTCTGGAGTGGCGATACGCAGTATTTT.

This clonotype occurred a few times. The chain links TRBV19 to TRBJ2-6; D call uncertain. Germline loops: CDR1 LNHDA, CDR2 SQIVND (reference sequence). Trimming shortened V by 5 bases and J by 1 base, and 9 bases separated the two germline ends. The CDR3 totals 15 residues. In DNA form, the CDR3 reads TGTGCCAGTAGTCCACGTCCTTCTGGGGCCAACGTCCTGACTTTC. Its translation: CASSPRPSGANVLTF.

The chain is built from TRBV6-2 or TRBV6-3 and TRBJ2-1, with 8 bases aligning to TRBD2. The V gene's germline CDR1 is MNHEY and CDR2 SVGEGT. V gave up 10 bases and J gave up 0 bases; unmatched junction bases: 8. The CDR3 contains 15 residues. The CDR3 DNA is TGTGCCACCACGGGGGGGAGACTCTCCTACAATGAGCAGTTCTTC. Encoded protein: CATTGGRLSYNEQFF.